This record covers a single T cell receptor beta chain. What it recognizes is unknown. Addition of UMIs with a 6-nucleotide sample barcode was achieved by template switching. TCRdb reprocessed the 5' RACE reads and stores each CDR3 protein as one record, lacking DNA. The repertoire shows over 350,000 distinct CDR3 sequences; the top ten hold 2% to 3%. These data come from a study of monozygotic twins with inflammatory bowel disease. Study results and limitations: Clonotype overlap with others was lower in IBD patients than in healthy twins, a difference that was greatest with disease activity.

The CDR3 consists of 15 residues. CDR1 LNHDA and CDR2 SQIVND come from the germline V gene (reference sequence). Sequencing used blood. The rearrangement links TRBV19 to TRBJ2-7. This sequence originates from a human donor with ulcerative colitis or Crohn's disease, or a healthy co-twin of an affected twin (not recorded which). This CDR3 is CASTDTGQTYERQYF. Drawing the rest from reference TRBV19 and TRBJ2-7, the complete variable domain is DGGITQSPKYLFRKEGQNVTLSCEQNLNHDAMYWYRQDPGQGLRLIYYSQIVNDFQKGDIAEGYSVSREKKESFPLTVTSAQKNPTAFYLCASTDTGQTYERQYFGPGTRLTVT.